This passage covers 20 T cell receptor beta chains from one sample sequenced in a study of beta chain features in type 1 diabetes (dated by TCRdb to 2016 to 2019). Here is what the overall study found, with its caveats: A moderate but significant shortening of TCRB CDR3 length was observed in type 1 diabetes patients in all four CD4+ subsets.

Their target antigens are unknown. Receptor amplification or capture employed the immunoSEQ multiplex PCR assay. All of the isolated RNA was reverse transcribed with the High Capacity cDNA Reverse Transcription Kit, so expressed TCRB transcripts were sequenced. TCRdb obtained this table from immuneACCESS and retained in-frame rearrangements with V and J assigned. These tables miss some clones; where compared with another copy, unresolved V genes account for less than half of the shortfall, and the remainder is unexplained. Present in this sample are about 130,000 clones, around 10% of which were seen just once. Roughly 0.75% of the sample belongs to the ten largest clones. The sample comprised central memory CD4+ T cells from blood. The source is a man aged 25 to 45 with type 1 diabetes.

This rearrangement joins TRBV19 to TRBJ2-7; a weak D match, TRBD1 (7 bases). This CDR3 comprises 14 residues. Germline V gene lookup returns CDR1 LNHDA and CDR2 SQIVND (reference sequence). The V end lost 3 bases, the J end lost 4 bases, and 13 bases lay between the germline ends. The CDR3 here is CASSMGQRVYEQYF. CDR3 DNA sequence: TGTGCCAGTAGTATGGGACAGCGGGTTTACGAGCAGTACTTC.

This clone was seen only a few times. This chain connects TRBV6-5 to TRBJ1-3; D may be TRBD1 (6 bases). This CDR3 contains 14 residues. With 0 bases removed from V and 9 bases from J, the gap between germline ends came to 12 bases. Germline lookup yields CDR1 MNHEY and CDR2 SVGAGI. The CDR3 DNA is TGTGCCAGCAGTTACTCGACACAGGGTGGCACCATATATTTT. Encoded protein: CASSYSTQGGTIYF.

V is TRBV4-3 and J is TRBJ1-1; 10 positions match TRBD1. This CDR3 comprises 15 residues. The germline V gene has CDR1 LGHNA and CDR2 YSLEER. The V segment lost 4 bases and the J segment 6 bases; nucleotides outside the gene matches: 8. CDR3 in amino acids: CASSRRQGAEAEAFF. In DNA form, the CDR3 reads TGCGCCAGCAGCCGCCGACAGGGGGCGGAAGCTGAAGCTTTCTTT.

This clone was counted between two and nine times. The chain employs TRBV29-1 and TRBJ2-5; 7 nucleotides match TRBD1. Germline V lookup: CDR1 SQVTM, CDR2 ANQGSEA. This CDR3 spans 14 amino acids. V trimming: 5 bases; J trimming: 1 base; junction bases outside the gene matches: 7. The CDR3 DNA is TGCAGCGTTCTGACAGGGTTACCCCAAGAGACCCAGTACTTC. Translated, it gives CSVLTGLPQETQYF.

V and J are TRBV27 and TRBJ2-5; 14 nucleotides match TRBD2. J lost 6 bases, V lost 6 bases, and 6 bases had no gene match. CDR1 MNHEY and CDR2 SMNVEV come from the germline V gene (reference sequence). The CDR3 totals 15 residues. CDR3 in amino acids: CASSHGTSGGKTQYF. CDR3 sequence (DNA): TGTGCCAGCAGCCACGGGACTAGCGGGGGTAAGACCCAGTACTTC.

The CDR3 sequence is CASNDPGQGVGEQYF. The CDR3, as DNA: TGTGCCAGCAACGACCCGGGACAGGGAGTCGGTGAGCAGTACTTC. The chain links TRBV6-5 to TRBJ2-7, with 9 bases lining up with TRBD1. V lost 7 bases, J lost 7 bases, and 14 bases stayed unmatched. The V gene's germline CDR1 is MNHEY and CDR2 SVGAGI. CDR3 size: 15 residues.

This sequence joins TRBV7-3 and TRBJ2-1; 10 nucleotides match TRBD1. CDR1 SGHTA and CDR2 FQGTGA come from the germline V gene. The CDR3 is 14 amino acids. V trimming: 6 bases; J trimming: 7 bases; junction bases outside the gene matches: 6. The CDR3 is CASSPGQGINEQFF. Written as DNA, the CDR3 is TGTGCCAGCAGTCCGGGACAGGGGATTAATGAGCAGTTCTTC.

The J gene is TRBJ1-2, the V gene TRBV5-4; 7 bases are shared with TRBD1. CDR3 length equals 13 residues. The germline V gene encodes CDR1 SGHNT and CDR2 YYREEE (reference sequence). Trimming took 4 bases from V and 7 from J; bases not matched to a gene: 7. The CDR3 region is CASSPDRVGGYTF. Written as DNA, the CDR3 is TGTGCCAGCAGCCCAGACAGGGTGGGTGGCTACACCTTC. Full variable domain (remainder filled in from reference TRBV5-4 and TRBJ1-2): ETGVTQSPTHLIKTRGQQVTLRCSSQSGHNTVSWYQQALGQGPQFIFQYYREEENGRGNFPPRFSGLQFPNYSSELNVNALELDDSALYLCASSPDRVGGYTFGSGTRLTVV.

Only a few counts were recorded for this clone. The chain uses TRBV7-9 and TRBJ2-3; D is perhaps TRBD1 (6 bases). Germline CDR1 and CDR2: SEHNR and FQNEAQ (reference sequence). The CDR3 is made up of 14 amino acids. Trimming removed 5 bases from V and 2 bases from J, with 11 bases in between. For the CDR3, the DNA is TGTGCCAGCAGCCAAGGACAGCTCACAGATACGCAGTATTTT. Residues: CASSQGQLTDTQYF.

The V and J genes are TRBV9 and TRBJ1-1; 10 nucleotides agree with TRBD1. Germline V lookup: CDR1 SGDLS, CDR2 YYNGEE. The length of the CDR3 is 14 residues. With V trimmed by 0 bases and J by 6 bases, 2 bases remained unmatched. The CDR3 nucleotides read TGTGCCAGCAGCGTAGGACAGGGGGCCGCTGAAGCTTTCTTT. It encodes CASSVGQGAAEAFF.

This sequence joins TRBV7-2 and TRBJ2-7; D might be TRBD2 (6 bases). Germline CDR1 and CDR2: SGHTA and FQGNSA. The CDR3 loop spans 13 amino acids. Trimming took off 8 bases at V and 0 bases at J, with 11 bases between the two ends. CDR3 DNA: TGTGCCAGCGCGAGGGACTCCTCCTACGAGCAGTACTTC. Translating gives CASARDSSYEQYF. The variable domain in full, with the rest retrieved from reference TRBV7-2 and TRBJ2-7, is GAGVSQSPSNKVTEKGKDVELRCDPISGHTALYWYRQSLGQGLEFLIYFQGNSAPDKSGLPSDRFSAERTGGSVSTLTIQRTQQEDSAVYLCASARDSSYEQYFGPGTRLTVT.

This clone was counted only a few times. The rearrangement links TRBV7-2 to TRBJ2-5; 11 bases agree with TRBD2. Trimming at V came to 3 bases and at J to 7 bases, leaving 7 bases not matched to a gene. The CDR3 length is 15 residues. Germline CDR1 is SGHTA and CDR2 is FQGNSA. CDR3 sequence (DNA): TGTGCCAGCAGCTTTACTAGCGGGGGATCTGGGACCCAGTACTTC. It encodes CASSFTSGGSGTQYF.

The chain recombines TRBV7-2 with TRBJ2-5; 7 nucleotides match TRBD2. This CDR3 comprises 14 residues. Germline CDR1 reads SGHTA; CDR2 reads FQGNSA. Trimming cost V 5 bases and J 7 bases; bases outside gene matches: 10. The CDR3 DNA reads as TGTGCCAGCAGCCGACCCGGGACTACAACGACCCAGTACTTC. This sequence encodes CASSRPGTTTTQYF.

CDR3 protein: CASSRTGTPSSDTQYF. CDR3 DNA sequence: TGTGCCAGCAGCCGGACCGGGACTCCCTCTTCAGATACGCAGTATTTT. The rearrangement joins TRBV11-2 to TRBJ2-3; weak D call: TRBD2 (6 bases). CDR1 and CDR2 from the germline V gene are SGHAT and FQNNGV. Trimming left V 5 bases short and J 4 bases short, with 19 bases between. The CDR3 contains 16 residues.

The CDR3 DNA is TGCGCCAGCAGCTTGGGGGGACTAGCGGGGTCCCAAGAGACCCAGTACTTC. Encoded protein: CASSLGGLAGSQETQYF. The rearrangement links TRBV5-1 to TRBJ2-5; 13 bases line up with TRBD2. Germline lookup yields CDR1 SGHRS and CDR2 YFSETQ. With V trimmed by 0 bases and J by 1 base, 3 bases remained unmatched. The CDR3 runs 17 residues.

The chain couples TRBV7-3 to TRBJ2-5, with TRBD1 identical over 7 bases. V dropped 4 bases and J dropped 3; count of bases not matched to a gene: 2. Germline V gene sequence: CDR1 SGHTA, CDR2 FQGTGA. The CDR3 runs to 13 residues. CDR3 nucleotide sequence: TGTGCCAGCAGCTCCGGGACAGAAGAGACCCAGTACTTC. It encodes CASSSGTEETQYF.

The sample holds many counts of this clone. CDR3 DNA sequence: TGTGCCACCGCACTAGCGGGGGGGTGGGAGACCCAGTACTTC. Translating gives CATALAGGWETQYF. The chain recombines TRBV19 with TRBJ2-5; 13 nucleotides match TRBD2. Germline trimming cut 10 bases from V and 5 bases from J; bases unmatched to any gene: 7. Germline V lookup: CDR1 LNHDA, CDR2 SQIVND (reference sequence). The CDR3 is 14 amino acids.

This clone was observed a few times. The gene calls are TRBV9 and TRBJ2-1; weak D call: TRBD1 (6 bases). With 4 bases removed from V and 2 bases from J, the gap between germline ends came to 16 bases. The germline V gene encodes CDR1 SGDLS and CDR2 YYNGEE. CDR3 length equals 16 residues. The CDR3 sequence: CASSLSPDSTYNEQFF. For the CDR3, the DNA is TGTGCCAGCAGCCTGAGCCCGGACAGCACCTACAATGAGCAGTTCTTC.

This clone was observed a few times. V gene TRBV18 combines with J gene TRBJ1-1; D perhaps matches TRBD1 (6 bases). V shed 2 bases and J shed 5 bases, with 12 bases lying between them. The germline gives CDR1 KGHSH, CDR2 LQKENI. This CDR3 region has 14 residues. CDR3 bases: TGTGCCAGCTCACCAGCGGGGGCGCAAACTGAAGCTTTCTTT. It codes for CASSPAGAQTEAFF.

This clone was counted only a few times. The rearrangement links TRBV5-6 to TRBJ1-5, with D hard to call. CDR3 size: 15 residues. V lost 0 bases and J 0 bases, leaving 7 bases between the germline ends. Germline V gene data show CDR1 as SGHDT and CDR2 as YYEEEE. The CDR3 DNA reads TGTGCCAGCAGCTTGGGGCCAGTTAGCAATCAGCCCCAGCATTTT. This translates into CASSLGPVSNQPQHF. Full variable domain (remainder filled in from reference TRBV5-6 and TRBJ1-5): DAGVTQSPTHLIKTRGQQVTLRCSPKSGHDTVSWYQQALGQGPQFIFQYYEEEERQRGNFPDRFSGHQFPNYSSELNVNALLLGDSALYLCASSLGPVSNQPQHFGDGTRLSIL.